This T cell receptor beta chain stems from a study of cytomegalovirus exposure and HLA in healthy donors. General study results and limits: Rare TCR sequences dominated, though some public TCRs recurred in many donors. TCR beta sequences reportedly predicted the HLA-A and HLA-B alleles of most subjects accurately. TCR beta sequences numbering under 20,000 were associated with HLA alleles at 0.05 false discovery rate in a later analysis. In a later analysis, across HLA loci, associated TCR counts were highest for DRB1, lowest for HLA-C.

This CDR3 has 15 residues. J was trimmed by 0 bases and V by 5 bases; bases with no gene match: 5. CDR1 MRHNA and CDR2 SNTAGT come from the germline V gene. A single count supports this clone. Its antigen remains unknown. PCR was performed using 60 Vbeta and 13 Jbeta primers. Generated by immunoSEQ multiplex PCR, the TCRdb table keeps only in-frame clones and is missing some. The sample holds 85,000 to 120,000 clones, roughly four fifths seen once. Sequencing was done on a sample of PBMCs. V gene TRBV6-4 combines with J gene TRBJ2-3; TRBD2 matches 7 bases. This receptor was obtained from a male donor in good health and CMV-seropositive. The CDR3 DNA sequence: TGTGCCAGCAGTCGTACTAGCGCGAGCACAGATACGCAGTATTTT. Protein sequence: CASSRTSASTDTQYF.